The 17 T cell receptor beta chains below were found in one sample sequenced in a study of Graves' ophthalmopathy and Graves' hyperthyroidism. As the template, RNA transcripts were used to amplify TCR beta CDR3 regions. Second-round multiplex PCR came after first-round RT-PCR with HTBI primers. TCRdb re-analysed the multiplex PCR reads in MiXCR, keeping a single row per CDR3 protein. This sample has some 47,000 distinct CDR3 sequences, with 50% found just once. The sample consisted of peripheral blood. The source of these receptors is an adult man with Graves' ophthalmopathy.

This clonotype has a count of ten or more. A much more abundant neighbour one base away suggests this may be a read error. This chain uses TRBV20-1 with TRBJ2-7, with TRBD2 matching over 10 bases. The CDR3 loop spans 17 amino acids. J lost 2 bases, V lost 0 bases, and 10 bases had no gene match. Germline lookup yields CDR1 DFQATT and CDR2 SNEGSKA (reference sequence). CDR3 in DNA: TGCAGTGCTAGAGATCCCCGGACTAGCGGAGGCGCCTACGAGCAGTACTTC. Residues: CSARDPRTSGGAYEQYF.

This clonotype was counted a few times. The rearrangement joins TRBV18 to TRBJ2-5; D might be TRBD1 or TRBD2, each matching 5 bases. CDR3 length equals 15 residues. Germline V gene sequence: CDR1 KGHSH, CDR2 LQKENI. V shed 1 base and J shed 3 bases, with 12 bases lying between them. For the CDR3, the DNA is TGTGCCAGCTCACCACTTGGGACGGCTAAAGAGACCCAGTACTTC. Translated: CASSPLGTAKETQYF.

A note on this clonotype: A read error is possible here, since a much larger clone lies one base away. A read error is likely, as this CDR3 ends without the conserved phenylalanine or tryptophan. This chain joins TRBV20-1 and TRBJ1-1; possible D gene TRBD1, 5 bases. This CDR3 has 14 amino acids. From germline, CDR1 is DFQATT and CDR2 SNEGSKA (reference sequence). DNA of the CDR3: TGCGGTGCCCCGGTGGCAGGGCCAACCTTAGAAGCTTTCTCT. Translating it yields CGAPVAGPTLEAFS.

In this sample, this clonotype is medium-sized. The genes are TRBV7-2 and TRBJ2-7; D gene ambiguous. Germline values: CDR1 SGHTA, CDR2 FQGNSA. This CDR3 region has 12 residues. V dropped 6 bases and J dropped 3 bases, with 9 bases sitting between them. This CDR3 is CASSETNYEQYF. The CDR3, as DNA: TGTGCCAGCAGTGAGACGAACTACGAGCAGTACTTC.

The chain links TRBV7-8 to TRBJ2-5, with 10 bases that match TRBD1. V was clipped by 7 bases and J by 9 bases; unmatched bases: 17. Germline CDR1 SGHVS, CDR2 FQNEAQ. The CDR3 has 16 residues. The CDR3 bases are TGTGCCAGCACCCCTCGGGACAGGGGAAGCAATCAGCCCCAGTACTTC. This gives the protein CASTPRDRGSNQPQYF.

The chain has TRBV19 and TRBJ2-7; D may be TRBD2 (6 bases). V lost 1 base and J 1 base, leaving 11 bases between the germline ends. This CDR3 region has 15 residues. Germline CDR1 and CDR2: LNHDA and SQIVND (reference sequence). The CDR3 region is CASSIVAGPSYEQYF. The CDR3, as DNA: TGTGCCAGTAGTATAGTGGCGGGACCGTCCTACGAGCAGTACTTC.

This clonotype is judged medium-sized. The chain carries TRBV29-1 and TRBJ2-1; TRBD2 matches at 8 bases. V shed 6 bases and J 3 bases; nucleotides not matched to a gene: 10. This CDR3 contains 15 residues. Germline CDR1 reads SQVTM; CDR2 reads ANQGSEA. The CDR3 nucleotides are TGCAGCGTATCTACCAGCGGGGGAGGCTACAATGAGCAGTTCTTC. Translation: CSVSTSGGGYNEQFF.

This clonotype was observed at least ten times. The gene calls are TRBV6-5 and TRBJ2-7; 10 positions match TRBD1. The ends lost 6 bases at V and 4 bases at J; junction bases unmatched: 6. Germline CDR1 is MNHEY and CDR2 is SVGAGI. The CDR3 runs 14 residues. The CDR3 protein is CASRLTGGLYEQYF. The CDR3 nucleotides read TGTGCCAGCAGGTTGACAGGGGGCTTGTACGAGCAGTACTTC.

Comment on this clonotype: The missing conserved phenylalanine or tryptophan at the end of this CDR3 makes a read error likely. The rearrangement links TRBV5-4 to TRBJ1-6, with a possible D match to TRBD1 (6 bases). V shed 0 bases and J shed 0 bases, with 10 bases lying between them. The CDR3 runs to 17 residues. Germline V gene sequence: CDR1 SGHNT, CDR2 YYREEE (reference sequence). In DNA form, the CDR3 reads TGTGCCAGCAGCTTGGCGGACAGTCGCTCCTATAATTCACCCCTCCACTAT. As protein: CASSLADSRSYNSPLHY.

This clonotype was seen more than once but under ten times. The chain joins TRBV28 to TRBJ1-1; D might be TRBD1 (6 bases). Germline V gene lookup returns CDR1 MDHEN and CDR2 SYDVKM. V lost 6 bases and J 11 bases, leaving 22 bases between the germline ends. The CDR3 has 14 amino acids. DNA of the CDR3: TGTGCCAGCAGCCCCGGGACAAAGATAGGGATGGCTTTCTTT. Translation gives CASSPGTKIGMAFF.

This clonotype counts as medium-sized (0.01 to 0.1%). The chain couples TRBV19 to TRBJ2-7; perhaps TRBD1 as D (5 bases). This CDR3 region has 13 residues. The V gene lost 3 bases and the J gene lost 7 bases, with 13 bases spanning the gap. From germline, CDR1 is LNHDA and CDR2 SQIVND (reference sequence). This chain's CDR3 is CASSMDGAREQYF. CDR3 sequence (DNA): TGTGCCAGTAGTATGGATGGGGCCAGGGAGCAGTACTTC. The whole variable domain, filled in from reference TRBV19 and TRBJ2-7, reads DGGITQSPKYLFRKEGQNVTLSCEQNLNHDAMYWYRQDPGQGLRLIYYSQIVNDFQKGDIAEGYSVSREKKESFPLTVTSAQKNPTAFYLCASSMDGAREQYFGPGTRLTVT.

The table lists this clonotype with many counts. V and J are TRBV12-3 or TRBV12-4 and TRBJ1-1, with TRBD1 as a possible D gene (5 bases). With 4 bases removed from V and 0 bases from J, the gap between germline ends came to 9 bases. This CDR3 contains 14 residues. The CDR3 DNA follows: TGTGCCAGCAGTTCCAGGGCGATGAACACTGAAGCTTTCTTT. This sequence encodes CASSSRAMNTEAFF.

V usage is TRBV7-9 and J usage is TRBJ1-1, with 7 bases fitting TRBD1. Germline loops: CDR1 SEHNR, CDR2 FQNEAQ (reference sequence). CDR3 length equals 13 residues. J gave up 6 bases and V 3 bases, and 4 bases lay outside the gene matches. The CDR3 protein is CASSFNRGSEAFF. DNA for the CDR3: TGTGCCAGCAGCTTCAACAGGGGCTCTGAAGCTTTCTTT.

This clonotype was counted a single time. J is TRBJ1-2 and V is TRBV20-1; D is unclear. The germline gives CDR1 DFQATT, CDR2 SNEGSKA (reference sequence). The CDR3 has 13 amino acids. The germline V and J ends were trimmed by 7 bases and 4 bases, with 16 bases remaining between them. The CDR3 region is CSGAKGNVYGYTF. In nucleotides, the CDR3 is TGCAGTGGTGCCAAAGGGAATGTCTATGGCTACACCTTC.

This clonotype was seen repeatedly, ten times or more. V is TRBV5-1 and J is TRBJ2-7, with 9 positions matching TRBD1. From germline, CDR1 is SGHRS and CDR2 YFSETQ. With V trimmed by 4 bases and J by 9 bases, 17 bases remained unmatched. The CDR3 loop spans 16 amino acids. The CDR3 loop reads CASSQPETGGTKGQYF. The CDR3 DNA follows: TGCGCCAGCAGCCAGCCCGAGACAGGGGGTACGAAAGGGCAGTACTTC.

This clonotype was counted many times. The chain has TRBV11-2 and TRBJ2-5, with 8 bases lining up with TRBD2. The CDR3 consists of 16 residues. CDR1 is SGHAT, CDR2 FQNNGV, per germline. V trimming: 1 base; J trimming: 0 bases; junction bases outside the gene matches: 4. This CDR3 reads CASSLVGGGNQETQYF. The CDR3 coding sequence is TGTGCCAGCAGCTTAGTCGGCGGGGGGAACCAAGAGACCCAGTACTTC.

About this clonotype: At one of its ends the junction is not consistent with the germline gene, which may arise from a read error. The chain is built from TRBV2 and TRBJ2-1, with a tentative D call TRBD1 (6 bases). There are 15 residues in the CDR3. CDR1 and CDR2 (germline): SNHLY, FYNNEI. The CDR3 DNA reads as TGTGCCAGCAGAAAAGGAATGGGACAAGGAAATGGGCAGTTCTTC. Protein product: CASRKGMGQGNGQFF.